The rows below give T cell receptor beta chains drawn from one sample of a study of shared clonotypes between healthy human individuals. Profiled with immunoSEQ multiplex PCR; TCRdb holds only in-frame clones, not every one. Of fewer than 3 million clones in the sample, 92% were seen once. Sequenced: naive CD4+ T cells from PBMCs. The receptors were sampled from a man younger than 35 in good health. Some clones in this sample may be carry-over from other donors' samples. The CDR3 runs from the conserved cysteine through the conserved F or W. D genes are given only for firm matches. Clone size is given for some rows only: seen once, a few or many times, or a class if the clone is expanded.

d_gene,abundance,v_gene,j_gene,CDR3aa,CDR3nt
-,-,TRBV7-9,TRBJ2-3,CASSSPLALSADTQYF,TGTGCCAGCAGCTCCCCGCTAGCGCTGAGTGCAGATACGCAGTATTTT
-,-,TRBV28,TRBJ1-5,CASSLKDFYQPQHF,TGTGCCAGCAGTTTAAAGGACTTTTATCAGCCCCAGCATTTT
TRBD1,few,TRBV11-2,TRBJ2-7,CASSSLDRVYEQYF,TGTGCCAGCAGCTCCTTAGACAGGGTCTACGAGCAGTACTTC
-,once,TRBV6-1,TRBJ1-1,CASSTNLNTEAFF,TGTGCCAGCAGTACCAACCTGAACACTGAAGCTTTCTTT
-,-,TRBV6-1,TRBJ1-5,CASNEYHTRNQPQHF,TGTGCCAGCAACGAGTATCATACGAGGAATCAGCCCCAGCATTTT
-,-,TRBV10-3,TRBJ1-5,CAISQGLSNQPQHF,TGTGCCATCAGTCAGGGGTTGAGCAATCAGCCCCAGCATTTT
TRBD1,-,TRBV7-9,TRBJ2-1,CASSHTAGTGGSYNEQFF,TGTGCCAGCAGCCACACTGCCGGGACAGGGGGTTCCTACAATGAGCAGTTCTTC
-,-,TRBV6-5,TRBJ1-4,CASSYSFATNEKLFF,TGTGCCAGCAGTTATTCCTTCGCAACTAATGAAAAACTGTTTTTT
-,-,TRBV6-1,TRBJ2-7,CASSEGGQNSYEQYF,TGTGCCAGCAGTGAAGGAGGACAGAACTCCTACGAGCAGTACTTC
TRBD1,-,TRBV28,TRBJ2-1,CASSLTPDRADEQFF,TGTGCCAGCAGTTTAACCCCCGACAGGGCGGATGAGCAGTTCTTC
-,-,TRBV6-1,TRBJ2-7,CASSEGGMDRGYEQYF,TGTGCCAGCAGTGAAGGAGGCATGGACAGAGGCTACGAGCAGTACTTC
-,-,TRBV28,TRBJ2-5,CASSRPGAGQETQYF,TGTGCCAGCAGCCGCCCGGGAGCGGGCCAAGAGACCCAGTACTTC